This entry describes one T cell receptor (beta chain). This entry is derived from a study of T cells after yellow fever vaccination. Using its own MiXCR run on the 5' RACE reads, TCRdb lists one record per CDR3 protein. The sample consists of 250,000 to 300,000 distinct CDR3 sequences, approximately 10% of them appearing once. V was pared by 4 bases and J by 2 bases, with 14 bases between. The CDR3 has 15 amino acids. Germline CDR1 reads MGHRA; CDR2 reads YSYEKL. V gene TRBV4-1 combines with J gene TRBJ1-2; TRBD1 might be the D (6 bases). The starting material was CD4+ T cells sorted from PBMCs, obtained 5 days after the yellow fever booster vaccination. The receptor comes from a man between 18 and 35 years old who received the YFV17D yellow fever vaccine. The CDR3 region is CASSRLSGENYGYTF. DNA for the CDR3: TGCGCCAGCAGCCGGTTGTCAGGGGAGAACTATGGCTACACCTTC.